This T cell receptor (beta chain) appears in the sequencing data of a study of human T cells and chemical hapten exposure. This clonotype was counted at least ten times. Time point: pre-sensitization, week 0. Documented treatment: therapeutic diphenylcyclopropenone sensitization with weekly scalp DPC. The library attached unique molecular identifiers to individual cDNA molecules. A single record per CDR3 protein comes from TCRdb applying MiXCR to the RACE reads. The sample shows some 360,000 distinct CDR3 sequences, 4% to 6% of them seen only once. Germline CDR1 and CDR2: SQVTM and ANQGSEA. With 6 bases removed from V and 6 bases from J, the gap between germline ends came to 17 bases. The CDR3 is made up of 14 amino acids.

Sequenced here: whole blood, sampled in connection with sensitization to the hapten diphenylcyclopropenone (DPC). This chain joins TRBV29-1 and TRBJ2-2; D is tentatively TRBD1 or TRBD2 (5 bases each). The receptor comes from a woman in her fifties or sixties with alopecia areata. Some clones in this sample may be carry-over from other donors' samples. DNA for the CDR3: TGCAGCGTAAACCCGGGACCGGTGGCCGGGGAGCTGTTTTTT. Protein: CSVNPGPVAGELFF.